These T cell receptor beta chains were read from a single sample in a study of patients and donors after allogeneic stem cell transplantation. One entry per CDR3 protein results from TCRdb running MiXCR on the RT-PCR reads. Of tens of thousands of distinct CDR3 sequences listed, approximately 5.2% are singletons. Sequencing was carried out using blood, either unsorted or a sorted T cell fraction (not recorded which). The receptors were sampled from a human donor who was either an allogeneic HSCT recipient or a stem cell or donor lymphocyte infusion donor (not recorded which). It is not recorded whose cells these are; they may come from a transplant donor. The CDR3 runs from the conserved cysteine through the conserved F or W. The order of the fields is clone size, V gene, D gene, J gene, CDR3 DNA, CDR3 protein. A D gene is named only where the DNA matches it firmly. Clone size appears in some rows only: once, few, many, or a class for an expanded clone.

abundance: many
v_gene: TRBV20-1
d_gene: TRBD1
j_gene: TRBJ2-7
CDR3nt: TGCAGTGCTAGAGGGGAGACAGGGGGCGCCTACGAGCAGTACTTC
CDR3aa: CSARGETGGAYEQYF

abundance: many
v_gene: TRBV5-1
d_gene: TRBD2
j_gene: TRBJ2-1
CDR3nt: TGCGCCAGCAGCTTGGCTCCGGGAGGGGGCTCCTACAATGAGCAGTTCTTC
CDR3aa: CASSLAPGGGSYNEQFF

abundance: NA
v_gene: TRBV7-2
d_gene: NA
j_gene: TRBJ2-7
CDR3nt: TGTGCCAGCAGCTTAGGGCAGCCCGGAGGCTACGAGCAGTACTTC
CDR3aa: CASSLGQPGGYEQYF

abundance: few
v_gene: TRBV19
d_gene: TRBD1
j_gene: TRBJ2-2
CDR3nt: TGTGCCAGTAGTATAAAGGGACAGCGACTCACCGGGGAGCTGTTTTTT
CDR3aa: CASSIKGQRLTGELFF

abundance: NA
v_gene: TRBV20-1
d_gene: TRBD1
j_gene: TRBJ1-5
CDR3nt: TGCAGTGCTAGAGGGTGGCAGGGGGATCAGCCCCAGCATTTT
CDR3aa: CSARGWQGDQPQHF

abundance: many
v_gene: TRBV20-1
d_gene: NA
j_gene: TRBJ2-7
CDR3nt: TGCAGTGCCCCAGGGGGAGGTCCCTACGAGCAGTACTTC
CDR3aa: CSAPGGGPYEQYF

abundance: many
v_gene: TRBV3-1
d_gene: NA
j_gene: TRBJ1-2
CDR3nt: TGTGCCAGCAGCCAAGAGTTGGCAGGGAGGTATGGCTACACCTTC
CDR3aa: CASSQELAGRYGYTF

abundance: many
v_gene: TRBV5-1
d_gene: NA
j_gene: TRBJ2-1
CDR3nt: TGCGCCAGCAGCTTTACGGCTGGGCTTCGGAATGAGCAGTTCTTC
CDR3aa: CASSFTAGLRNEQFF

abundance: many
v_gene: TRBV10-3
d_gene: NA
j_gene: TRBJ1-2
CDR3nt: TGTGCCGCACAGGCAACGCAACAGGCGTACTATGGCTACACCTTC
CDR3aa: CAAQATQQAYYGYTF

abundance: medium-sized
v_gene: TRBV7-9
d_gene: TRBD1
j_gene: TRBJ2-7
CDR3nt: TGTGCCAGCAGCTTAGCGGACAGGGATGAGAGGAACGAGCAGTACTTC
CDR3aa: CASSLADRDERNEQYF

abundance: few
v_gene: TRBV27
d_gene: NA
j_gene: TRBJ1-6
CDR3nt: TGTGCCAGCAGCGTCGAGGGAGTAAACTATAATTCACCCCTCCACTTT
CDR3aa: CASSVEGVNYNSPLHF

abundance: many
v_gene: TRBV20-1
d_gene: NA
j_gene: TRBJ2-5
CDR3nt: TGCAGTGCCGTTGGAGACAGAGATTCAGAGACCCAGTACTTC
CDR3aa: CSAVGDRDSETQYF

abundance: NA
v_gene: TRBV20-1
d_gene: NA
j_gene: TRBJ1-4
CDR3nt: TGCAGTGCTAGAGAGTGGACAACTAATGAAAAACTGTTTTTT
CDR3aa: CSAREWTTNEKLFF

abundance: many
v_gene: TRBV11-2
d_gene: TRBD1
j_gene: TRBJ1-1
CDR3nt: TGTGCCAGCAGGGATACAGGGGGCTCATTCATAAGCTACACTGAAGCTTTCTTT
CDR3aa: CASRDTGGSFISYTEAFF

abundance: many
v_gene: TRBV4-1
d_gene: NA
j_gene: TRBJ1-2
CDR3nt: TGCGCCAGCAGCTACCCGGGGCGAGCTAACTATGGCTACACCTTC
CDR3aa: CASSYPGRANYGYTF

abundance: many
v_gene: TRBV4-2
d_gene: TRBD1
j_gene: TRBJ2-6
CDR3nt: TGTGCCAGCAGCATCAGGACAGGGGGCATTCTTTCTGGGGCCAACGTCCTGACTTTC
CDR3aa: CASSIRTGGILSGANVLTF

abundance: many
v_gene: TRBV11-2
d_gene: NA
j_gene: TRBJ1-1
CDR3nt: TGTGCCAGCAGCTTAAGCCAGGGCACTGAAGCTTTCTTT
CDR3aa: CASSLSQGTEAFF

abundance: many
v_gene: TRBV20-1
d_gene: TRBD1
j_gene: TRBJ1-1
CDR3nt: TGCAGTGCTCGCCTCCAGGGGGACCCATGGGACACTGAAGCTTTCTTT
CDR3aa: CSARLQGDPWDTEAFF

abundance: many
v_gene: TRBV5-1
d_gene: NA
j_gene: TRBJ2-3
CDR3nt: TGCGCCAGCAGCTTCAGGGGACTAAGCGCAGATACGCAGTATTTT
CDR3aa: CASSFRGLSADTQYF

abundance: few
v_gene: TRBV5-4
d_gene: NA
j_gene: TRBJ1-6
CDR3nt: TGTGCCAGCAGCTCGTCCGATTCACCCCTCCACTTT
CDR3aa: CASSSSDSPLHF

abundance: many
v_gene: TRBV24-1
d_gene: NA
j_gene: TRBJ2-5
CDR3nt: TGTGCCACCAGTGAAGGAGGGAGTGAGACCCAGTACTTC
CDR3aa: CATSEGGSETQYF

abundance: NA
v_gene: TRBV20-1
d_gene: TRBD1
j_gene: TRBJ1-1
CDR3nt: TGCAGTGCCCCGGGACAGGCTTGGGGCAACACTGAAGCTTTCTTT
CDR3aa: CSAPGQAWGNTEAFF

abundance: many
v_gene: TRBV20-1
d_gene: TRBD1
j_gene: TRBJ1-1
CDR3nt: TGCAGTGCTAGATACCAGACTCGGACAGGGAAGTTTGAAGCTTTCTTT
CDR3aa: CSARYQTRTGKFEAFF

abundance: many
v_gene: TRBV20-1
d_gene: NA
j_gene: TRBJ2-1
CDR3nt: TGCAGTGCTAGAGTGTCAAGGGGCCCTACCATATACAATGAGCAGTTCTTC
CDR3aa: CSARVSRGPTIYNEQFF

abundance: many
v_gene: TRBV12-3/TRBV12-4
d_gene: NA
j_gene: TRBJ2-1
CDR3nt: TGTGCCAGCAGTTTCCCACTAACCAGCCTCAATGAGCAGTTCTTC
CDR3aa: CASSFPLTSLNEQFF

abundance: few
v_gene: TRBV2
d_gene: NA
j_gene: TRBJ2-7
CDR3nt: TGTGCCAGCAGTGGTGAGGGCGAGCAGTACTTC
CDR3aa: CASSGEGEQYF

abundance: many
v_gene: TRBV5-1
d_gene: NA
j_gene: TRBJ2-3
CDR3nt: TGCGCCAGCAGCTCTACCCCTAGCACAGATACGCAGTATTTT
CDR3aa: CASSSTPSTDTQYF

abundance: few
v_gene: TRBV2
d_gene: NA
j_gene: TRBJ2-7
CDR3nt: TGTGCCAGCAGTGAAAGGGATCGGACAGCCTACGAGCAGTACTTC
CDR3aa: CASSERDRTAYEQYF

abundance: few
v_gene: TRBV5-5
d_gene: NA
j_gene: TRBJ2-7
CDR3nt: TGTGCCAGCAGCTTGTGGGCCTACGAGCAGTACTTC
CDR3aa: CASSLWAYEQYF

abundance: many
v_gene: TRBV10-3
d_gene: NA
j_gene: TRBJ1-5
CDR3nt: TGTGCCATCAGTGAGTCGGGCGGGGGGAATCAGCCCCAGCATTTT
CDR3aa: CAISESGGGNQPQHF

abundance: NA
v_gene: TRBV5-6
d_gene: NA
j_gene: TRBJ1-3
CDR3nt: TGTGCCAGCAGCCGGGGGAGCGGAAACACCATATATTTT
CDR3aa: CASSRGSGNTIYF

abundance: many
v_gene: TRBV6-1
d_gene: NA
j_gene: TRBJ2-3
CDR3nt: TGTGCCAGCGCTTCTTTTACATTGGGAGAACGGAACACAGATACGCAGTATTTT
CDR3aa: CASASFTLGERNTDTQYF

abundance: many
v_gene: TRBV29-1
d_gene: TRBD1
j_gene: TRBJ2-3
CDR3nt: TGCAGCGCTGGCGGTCCGGGACAGGGGTCAGATACGCAGTATTTT
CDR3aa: CSAGGPGQGSDTQYF

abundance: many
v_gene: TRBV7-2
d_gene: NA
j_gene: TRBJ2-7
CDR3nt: TGTGCCAGCGCGGGGGCGTCCGAGCAGTACTTC
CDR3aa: CASAGASEQYF

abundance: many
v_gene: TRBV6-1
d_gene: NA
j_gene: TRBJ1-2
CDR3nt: TGTGCCAGCAGGGGACTCTCTGAGAGGGGCTACACCTTC
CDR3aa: CASRGLSERGYTF

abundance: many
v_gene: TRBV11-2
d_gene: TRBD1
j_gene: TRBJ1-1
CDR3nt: TGTGCCAGCAGCTTAGTAATGGGACAGCCGAACACTGAAGCTTTCTTT
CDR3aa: CASSLVMGQPNTEAFF

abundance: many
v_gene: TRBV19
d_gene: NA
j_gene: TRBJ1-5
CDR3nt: TGTGCCAGTAGTATCAGTTATCAGCCCCAGCATTTT
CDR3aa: CASSISYQPQHF

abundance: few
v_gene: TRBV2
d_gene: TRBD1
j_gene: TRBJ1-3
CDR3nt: TGTGCCAGCAGTGTCGGGACAGGGACCCTGCTTGGAAACACCATATATTTT
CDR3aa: CASSVGTGTLLGNTIYF

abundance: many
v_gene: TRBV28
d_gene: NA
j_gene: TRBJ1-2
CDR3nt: TGTGCCAGCAGTTCTCGGACGGGAAACTATGGCTACACCTTC
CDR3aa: CASSSRTGNYGYTF

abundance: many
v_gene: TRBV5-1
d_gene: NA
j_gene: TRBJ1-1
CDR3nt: TGCGCCAGCAGTCTAGCGGGGGCCACTGAAGCTTTCTTT
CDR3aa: CASSLAGATEAFF

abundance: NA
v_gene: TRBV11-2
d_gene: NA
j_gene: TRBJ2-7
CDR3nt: TGTGCCAGCAGCTTAGCGGGGGCTCTCGACGGCGAGCAGTACTTC
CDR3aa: CASSLAGALDGEQYF

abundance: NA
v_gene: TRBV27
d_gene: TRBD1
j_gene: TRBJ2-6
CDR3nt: TGTGCCAGCAGTTTATCCGCCCAGATTAGACAGGGGGCGCATGGGGCCAACGTCCTGACTTTC
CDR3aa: CASSLSAQIRQGAHGANVLTF